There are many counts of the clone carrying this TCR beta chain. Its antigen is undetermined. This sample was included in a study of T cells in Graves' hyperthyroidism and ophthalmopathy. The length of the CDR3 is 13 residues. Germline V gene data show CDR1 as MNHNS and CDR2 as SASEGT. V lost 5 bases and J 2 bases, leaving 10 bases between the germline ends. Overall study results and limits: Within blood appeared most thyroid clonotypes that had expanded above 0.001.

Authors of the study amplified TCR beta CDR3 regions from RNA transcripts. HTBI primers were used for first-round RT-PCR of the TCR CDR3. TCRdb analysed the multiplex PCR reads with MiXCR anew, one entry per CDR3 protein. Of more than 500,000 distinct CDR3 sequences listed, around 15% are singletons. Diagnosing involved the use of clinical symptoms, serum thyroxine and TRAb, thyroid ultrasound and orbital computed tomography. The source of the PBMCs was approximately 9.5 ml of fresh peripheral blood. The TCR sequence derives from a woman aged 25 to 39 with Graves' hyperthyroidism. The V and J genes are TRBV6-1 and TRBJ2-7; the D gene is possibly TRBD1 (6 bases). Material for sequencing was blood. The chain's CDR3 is CASSRDKTYEQYF. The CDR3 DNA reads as TGTGCCAGCAGTCGGGACAAAACCTACGAGCAGTACTTC.